Listed below are T cell receptor beta chains from one sample, sequenced in a study of cytomegalovirus exposure and HLA in healthy donors. Measured with immunoSEQ multiplex PCR; TCRdb has only the in-frame clones, and not every one. Of approximately 210,000 clones in the sample, approximately 80% were seen once. The sample consisted of PBMCs. These receptors were collected from a woman in her 40s in good health and CMV-seronegative. The conserved cysteine and the conserved F or W are not part of the CDR3 here.

j_gene,v_gene,CDR3aa
TRBJ1-4,TRBV12-5,ASGLGRGGGSANEKLF
TRBJ1-2,TRBV5-6,ASSLPDRGSGYT
TRBJ2-2,TRBV7-2,ASSWGGLAGELF
TRBJ2-1,TRBV10-3,AISDRLADYNEQF
TRBJ2-1,TRBV5-4,ASSLGTGVYNEQF
TRBJ2-1,TRBV29-1,SVETQRDSYNEQF
TRBJ1-5,TRBV7-2,ASSIRPAGASNQPQH
TRBJ2-2,TRBV25-1,ASSEPGLTPPGELF
TRBJ2-1,TRBV7-8,ASSLRTLGNNEQF
TRBJ1-2,TRBV19,ASSYYPDTDYGYT
TRBJ2-3,TRBV5-1,ASSLEAGGTDTQY
TRBJ1-2,TRBV29-1,SAEDAEVYYGYT
TRBJ2-3,TRBV4-2,ASSQDSHTGTSTDTQY
TRBJ1-1,TRBV5-6,ASSLPTQGGTEAF
TRBJ2-2,TRBV5-1,ASSLTDTGELF
TRBJ1-1,TRBV19,ASSISRGGPAEAF
TRBJ2-7,TRBV6-5,ASSYLPSGSYEQY
TRBJ2-2,TRBV7-9,ASSRTSGNTGELF
TRBJ1-2,TRBV19,ATLAASRGNYGYT
TRBJ1-6,TRBV6-6,ASSSPTGHHSPLH
TRBJ1-3,TRBV7-9,ASSSQGQGAGNTIY
TRBJ2-1,TRBV27,ASSFSPGQSNEQF
TRBJ2-2,TRBV9,ASSPQVPGELF
TRBJ2-2,TRBV9,ASSVDPGGELF
TRBJ2-3,TRBV25-1,ASSKARAFRSDTQY
TRBJ1-1,TRBV27,ASSMLKWQNTEAF
TRBJ1-6,TRBV4-2,ASSQDIDRGSYNSPLH